This T cell receptor beta chain is from a study of T cell repertoires in cytomegalovirus infection. Study-level information: Indications of both CMV infection and matching HLA type were provided by public TCR beta signatures.

TCRdb reprocessed the reads with MiXCR, giving one entry per CDR3 protein. The sample has fewer than 550,000 distinct CDR3 sequences; approximately 15% are singletons. This clonotype was seen a handful of times. Its antigen is as yet unknown. The germline V and J ends were trimmed by 7 bases and 5 bases, with 17 bases remaining between them. The germline CDR1 and CDR2 sequences are ENHRY and SYGVKD. This CDR3 has 15 amino acids. General study findings and limits: Frequencies of public TCR beta families were cumulated, and this identified carriers of CMV plus the relevant HLA.

The V and J genes are TRBV10-3 and TRBJ2-2, with D possibly being TRBD1 (5 bases). The source is a human donor in good health (CMV status not recorded). Some clones in this sample may be carry-over from other donors' samples. Sequenced sample: CD8+ T cells from PBMCs. The CDR3 coding sequence is TGTGCCATCACTCCCACCCCCTCAGGGACCGGGGAGCTGTTTTTT. Translated: CAITPTPSGTGELFF.